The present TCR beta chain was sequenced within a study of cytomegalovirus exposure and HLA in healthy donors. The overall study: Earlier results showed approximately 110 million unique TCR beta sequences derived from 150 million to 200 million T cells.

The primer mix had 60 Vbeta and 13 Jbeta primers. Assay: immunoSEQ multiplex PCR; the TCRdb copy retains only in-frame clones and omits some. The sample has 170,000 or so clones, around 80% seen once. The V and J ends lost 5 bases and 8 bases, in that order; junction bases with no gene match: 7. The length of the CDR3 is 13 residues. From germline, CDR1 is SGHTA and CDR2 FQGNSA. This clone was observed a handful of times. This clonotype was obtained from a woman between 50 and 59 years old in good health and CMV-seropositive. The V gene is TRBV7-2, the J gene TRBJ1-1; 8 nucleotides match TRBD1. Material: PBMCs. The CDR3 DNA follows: TGTGCCAGCAGCCCGGGACAGGTCCCGGAAGCTTTCTTT. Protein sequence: CASSPGQVPEAFF.